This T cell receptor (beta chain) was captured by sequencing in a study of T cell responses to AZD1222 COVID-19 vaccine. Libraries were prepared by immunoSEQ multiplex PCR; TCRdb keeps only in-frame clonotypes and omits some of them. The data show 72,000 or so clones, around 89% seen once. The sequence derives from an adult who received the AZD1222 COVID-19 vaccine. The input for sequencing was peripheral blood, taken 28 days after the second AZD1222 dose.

The CDR3, as DNA: TGTGCCAGCAGTTTATCGGGGCGGGGCCCCCCTGAAGCTTTCTTT. It specifies CASSLSGRGPPEAFF. This rearrangement joins TRBV27 to TRBJ1-1, with D maybe TRBD1 (5 bases). V shed 0 bases and J shed 6 bases, with 14 bases lying between them. Per germline, CDR1 MNHEY and CDR2 SMNVEV (reference sequence). This CDR3 has 15 amino acids.